This is a list of T cell receptor beta chains from one sample in a study of shared clonotypes between healthy human individuals. Clones were sequenced by immunoSEQ multiplex PCR, and TCRdb holds only the in-frame ones, with some missing. The sample shows about 590,000 clones, nearly 97% of them seen only once. Sequenced material: naive CD8+ T cells sorted from blood. Receptors were obtained from a woman under 40 in good health. CDR3s include the opening cysteine and the closing phenylalanine or tryptophan. Fields, in order: V gene, D gene, J gene, CDR3 length, CDR3 protein. D genes are given only for firm matches.

V gene: TRBV2
D gene: TRBD1
J gene: TRBJ1-5
CDR3 length: 18
CDR3 protein: CASRRGTGGNRGNQPQHF

V gene: TRBV15
D gene: .
J gene: TRBJ2-7
CDR3 length: 15
CDR3 protein: CATSRERGITYEQYF

V gene: TRBV7-4
D gene: TRBD1
J gene: TRBJ1-2
CDR3 length: 18
CDR3 protein: CASSFGRDRGKIIRGYTF

V gene: TRBV2
D gene: .
J gene: TRBJ2-2
CDR3 length: 14
CDR3 protein: CASSEPGTTGELFF

V gene: TRBV28
D gene: .
J gene: TRBJ2-1
CDR3 length: 15
CDR3 protein: CASATVAGPPNEQFF

V gene: TRBV4-1
D gene: .
J gene: TRBJ2-7
CDR3 length: 15
CDR3 protein: CASSQGRAGSYEQYF

V gene: TRBV27
D gene: TRBD1
J gene: TRBJ2-2
CDR3 length: 18
CDR3 protein: CASSRIPPGQGFDGELFF

V gene: TRBV27
D gene: .
J gene: TRBJ1-1
CDR3 length: 17
CDR3 protein: CASSFGYRGTQNTEAFF

V gene: TRBV6-5
D gene: .
J gene: TRBJ2-1
CDR3 length: 13
CDR3 protein: CASSYSIYNEQFF

V gene: TRBV28
D gene: .
J gene: TRBJ2-1
CDR3 length: 13
CDR3 protein: CASSLGVGNEQFF

V gene: TRBV5-1
D gene: TRBD1
J gene: TRBJ1-1
CDR3 length: 16
CDR3 protein: CASSTGQGLGDTEAFF

V gene: TRBV6-1
D gene: .
J gene: TRBJ1-5
CDR3 length: 15
CDR3 protein: CASSEARHSNQPQHF

V gene: TRBV28
D gene: TRBD2
J gene: TRBJ2-3
CDR3 length: 17
CDR3 protein: CASSPPPGLAENNTQYF

V gene: TRBV4-2
D gene: .
J gene: .
CDR3 length: 12
CDR3 protein: CASSQDRDEQYF

V gene: TRBV28
D gene: .
J gene: TRBJ2-1
CDR3 length: 15
CDR3 protein: CASKWALNDYNEQFF

V gene: TRBV11-2
D gene: TRBD2
J gene: TRBJ2-1
CDR3 length: 15
CDR3 protein: CASSVLAGGGDEQFF

V gene: TRBV27
D gene: .
J gene: TRBJ2-1
CDR3 length: 15
CDR3 protein: CASSHPTPDPYEQFF

V gene: TRBV28
D gene: TRBD1
J gene: TRBJ2-1
CDR3 length: 14
CDR3 protein: CASRSTGQYNEQFF

V gene: TRBV4-2
D gene: .
J gene: TRBJ2-1
CDR3 length: 17
CDR3 protein: CASSPHRREGSYNEQFF

V gene: TRBV4-1
D gene: .
J gene: TRBJ2-5
CDR3 length: 16
CDR3 protein: CASSQPRGGIQETQYF

V gene: TRBV6-1
D gene: TRBD2
J gene: TRBJ2-1
CDR3 length: 14
CDR3 protein: CAPLDTSDYNEQFF

V gene: TRBV7-9
D gene: .
J gene: TRBJ1-5
CDR3 length: 12
CDR3 protein: CASSLREQPQHF

V gene: TRBV27
D gene: TRBD2
J gene: TRBJ2-2
CDR3 length: 14
CDR3 protein: CASSYGRTTGELFF

V gene: TRBV9
D gene: .
J gene: TRBJ1-1
CDR3 length: 12
CDR3 protein: CASSEPRAEAFF

V gene: TRBV27
D gene: .
J gene: TRBJ2-1
CDR3 length: 13
CDR3 protein: CASSSGTYNEQFF

V gene: TRBV19
D gene: .
J gene: TRBJ1-2
CDR3 length: 11
CDR3 protein: CASSMDMSYTF